The clone carrying this T cell receptor beta chain was seen repeatedly, ten times or more. Its antigen is unidentified. The sample comes from a study of identical twins. Study-level findings and limits: Analyses of zero insertions could, in part, be confounded by invariant MAIT and iNKT cells. Insertions were fewer in abundant cord blood beta clonotypes, whereas memory repertoires showed none of this pattern.

The V and J ends lost 4 bases and 5 bases, in that order; junction bases with no gene match: 5. This CDR3 has 13 amino acids. CDR1 is SGHRS and CDR2 is YFSETQ in the germline V gene. Template switching added a universal primer site, and cDNA bore unique molecular identifiers. TCRdb processed the 5' RACE reads anew with MiXCR; each CDR3 protein has one entry. The table records fewer than 900,000 distinct CDR3 sequences, roughly 20% of them present only once. The sample also formed part of further work on T cells expressing NK-cell markers. Per that study: NKG2C+ dominant clonotype frequencies in five to seven donors were roughly 1.0-7.5% of CD8+ T cells.

The chain is built from TRBV5-1 and TRBJ2-5, with TRBD1 matching over 7 bases. This TCR was recovered from a woman under 30 in good health. The sequenced sample consisted of PBMCs. CDR3 in amino acids: CASSPDRVETQYF. In DNA, the CDR3 is TGCGCCAGCAGCCCCGACAGGGTGGAGACCCAGTACTTC.